This T cell receptor beta chain was documented in a study of blood T cell repertoires in COVID-19. This CDR3 spans 15 amino acids. CDR1 and CDR2 (germline): MNHEY, SVGAGI. V dropped 6 bases and J dropped 4; count of bases not matched to a gene: 5. Measured with immunoSEQ multiplex PCR; TCRdb has only the in-frame clones, and not every one. In the table there are roughly 190,000 clones, approximately 90% of which are singletons. This clonotype was obtained from a man aged 18-30 years with active or convalescent COVID-19. The sample was peripheral blood. The genes are TRBV6-5 and TRBJ1-6; 8 bases fit TRBD1. For the CDR3, the DNA is TGTGCCAGCAGCGACCGACAGGGGTATAATTCACCCCTCCACTTT. This translates into CASSDRQGYNSPLHF.